This entry lists 18 T cell receptor beta chains sequenced from one sample in a study of blood T cells in healthy people across ages. Alongside a J-beta primer mix, a sample-barcoded 5' primer served in a second PCR lasting roughly 6 to 12 cycles. TCRdb ran MiXCR on the 5' RACE reads and lists one entry per CDR3 protein. The profile covers 1 million or so distinct CDR3 sequences, with 35% to 55% appearing a single time and about 20% taken by the ten largest. Sequencing input: blood. Receptors originate from a woman aged 55-70 years in good health.

In its sample, this clonotype was seen a few times. The rearrangement joins TRBV12-3 or TRBV12-4 to TRBJ2-7; D is possibly TRBD1 (5 bases). This CDR3 region has 15 residues. Trimming pared 0 bases from V and 6 bases from J, leaving 15 bases between. The CDR3 here is CASSLADLLRGEQYF. The CDR3 nucleotides are TGTGCCAGCAGTTTAGCGGACCTACTTAGGGGCGAGCAGTACTTC.

The chain has TRBV29-1 and TRBJ1-2, with D unclear. CDR1 SQVTM and CDR2 ANQGSEA come from the germline V gene. The V and J ends lost 6 bases and 0 bases respectively, with 11 bases between them. The CDR3 spans 13 residues. The CDR3 DNA sequence: TGCAGCGTGACGGGCTCAGCTAACTATGGCTACACCTTC. It encodes CSVTGSANYGYTF.

This clonotype was seen only a few times. The V and J genes are TRBV24-1 and TRBJ2-1; 9 bases fit TRBD2. Germline assignment: CDR1 KGHDR and CDR2 SFDVKD. The CDR3 extends over 14 amino acids. Losses at the gene ends were 0 bases for V and 8 bases for J; bases not matched to a gene: 1. CDR3 in amino acids: CATSDLKREDEQFF. As DNA, the CDR3 is TGTGCCACCAGTGATTTGAAGCGGGAGGATGAGCAGTTCTTC.

This sequence joins TRBV11-2 and TRBJ2-1; D remains ambiguous. Germline assignment: CDR1 SGHAT and CDR2 FQNNGV. The CDR3 has 15 residues. The V end lost 5 bases, the J end lost 0 bases, and 11 bases lay between the germline ends. The CDR3 nucleotides read TGTGCCAGCAGCCCCCGGCGGAGCTCCTACAATGAGCAGTTCTTC. Translating gives CASSPRRSSYNEQFF. Looking up the rest from reference TRBV11-2 and TRBJ2-1 gives the full variable domain: EAGVAQSPRYKIIEKRQSVAFWCNPISGHATLYWYQQILGQGPKLLIQFQNNGVVDDSQLPKDRFSAERLKGVDSTLKIQPAKLEDSAVYLCASSPRRSSYNEQFFGPGTRLTVL.

The genes are TRBV12-3 or TRBV12-4 and TRBJ2-2, with D perhaps given as TRBD1 or TRBD2 (5 bases each). The CDR3 is made up of 16 amino acids. V was shortened by 7 bases and J by 5 bases, with 20 bases between the two germline ends. CDR3 in DNA: TGTGCCAGCAATAAATACTCCGGGGCAGGGACCGGGGAGCTGTTTTTT. Protein product: CASNKYSGAGTGELFF.

The chain uses TRBV27 and TRBJ2-7; the D is unclear. Trimming removed 2 bases from V and 5 bases from J, with 13 bases in between. This CDR3 spans 14 amino acids. CDR1 and CDR2 from the germline V gene are MNHEY and SMNVEV (reference sequence). The DNA for the CDR3 is TGTGCCAGCAGTTTAAACAGAATTGGGAACGAGCAGTACTTC. It translates to CASSLNRIGNEQYF.

The chain is built from TRBV28 and TRBJ2-1, with 13 bases identical to TRBD2. The CDR3 loop spans 21 amino acids. Germline trimming cut 2 bases from V and 4 bases from J; bases unmatched to any gene: 17. Germline CDR1 is MDHEN and CDR2 is SYDVKM. This CDR3 is CASSLARTSGSRLRTYNEQFF. CDR3 DNA sequence: TGTGCCAGCAGTTTAGCCCGGACTAGCGGGAGTCGTTTGAGGACGTACAATGAGCAGTTCTTC. Based on the CDR3 plus reference TRBV28 and TRBJ2-1, the full variable domain is DVKVTQSSRYLVKRTGEKVFLECVQDMDHENMFWYRQDPGLGLRLIYFSYDVKMKEKGDIPEGYSVSREKKERFSLILESASTNQTSMYLCASSLARTSGSRLRTYNEQFFGPGTRLTVL.

This chain links TRBV20-1 with TRBJ2-1; no definite D call. Germline assignment: CDR1 DFQATT and CDR2 SNEGSKA (reference sequence). This CDR3 region has 14 residues. Trimming cost V 5 bases and J 7 bases, with 18 bases left between them. CDR3 residues: CSAPPLMVANEQFF. The CDR3 bases are TGCAGTGCTCCCCCCTTGATGGTTGCTAATGAGCAGTTCTTC.

J is TRBJ2-3 and V is TRBV12-3 or TRBV12-4; the D is unclear. The CDR3 length is 14 residues. Between the trimmed V and J ends, which lost 6 bases and 0 bases, there was a span of 10 bases. This CDR3 is CASRYGSSTDTQYF. The CDR3 nucleotides read TGTGCCAGCAGATACGGATCTAGCACAGATACGCAGTATTTT.

The V call is TRBV3-1, the J call TRBJ2-1; TRBD1 aligns across 9 bases. The CDR3 is 16 residues long. With 2 bases clipped from V and 12 bases from J, the junction kept 14 bases outside the gene matches. CDR1 is LGHDT and CDR2 is YNNKEL in the germline V gene (reference sequence). The DNA for the CDR3 is TGTGCCAGCAGCCAATCACGGGACAGGGCATCTAGAGTGCAGTTCTTC. Its protein is CASSQSRDRASRVQFF.

This clonotype has just a few counts. The V call is TRBV11-2, the J call TRBJ2-4, with D uncertain. CDR3 length: 12 residues. CDR1 SGHAT and CDR2 FQNNGV come from the germline V gene. V lost 10 bases and J lost 4, with 11 bases in between. The CDR3 loop reads CATGITKNIQYF. The CDR3 coding sequence is TGTGCCACCGGAATCACAAAAAACATTCAGTACTTC.

The rearrangement links TRBV20-1 to TRBJ1-6, with TRBD1 as a possible D gene (6 bases). Germline V CDR1 and CDR2: DFQATT, SNEGSKA (reference sequence). V lost 5 bases, J lost 0 bases, and 14 bases lay in between. The CDR3 spans 16 residues. The CDR3 region has the DNA TGCAGTGCTGGGGACACAGGGAGCTCCTATAATTCACCCCTCCACTTT. It codes for CSAGDTGSSYNSPLHF.

The chain has TRBV27 and TRBJ2-3; D ambiguous. The CDR3 contains 15 residues. In germline, CDR1 is MNHEY, CDR2 SMNVEV (reference sequence). V lost 8 bases and J 2 bases, leaving 17 bases between the germline ends. CDR3 nucleotide sequence: TGTGCCAGCCGTCCCGATAGCCGTAACACAGATACGCAGTATTTT. This sequence encodes CASRPDSRNTDTQYF.

The CDR3 is CASSATVGLAAGAQYF. In nucleotides, the CDR3 is TGTGCCAGCAGCGCTACCGTGGGACTAGCCGCAGGGGCCCAGTACTTC. V and J are TRBV12-3 or TRBV12-4 and TRBJ2-5; 9 nucleotides line up with TRBD2. Germline trimming cut 6 bases from V and 9 bases from J; bases unmatched to any gene: 17. This CDR3 has 16 residues.

With respect to this clonotype: An end of the junction differs from the germline gene, which may be a read error. The rearrangement links TRBV7-2 to TRBJ2-7, with 8 nucleotides matching TRBD2. Germline assignment: CDR1 SGHTA and CDR2 FQGNSA. The CDR3 runs 13 residues. The CDR3 DNA follows: TGTGCCAACAGCTTAGGGGGGACTAGTCATCCGTACTTC. This translates into CANSLGGTSHPYF.

The rearrangement joins TRBV4-3 to TRBJ2-7; TRBD1 might be the D (6 bases). The closer fit of TRBJ2-4 to the DNA end suggests the J call may be wrong. The CDR3 length is 16 residues. Germline V gives CDR1 LGHNA, CDR2 YSLEER. The CDR3 is CASSQDPDRPRNIQYF. Written as DNA, the CDR3 is TGCGCCAGCAGCCAAGACCCCGACAGGCCACGGAACATTCAGTACTTC.

The rearrangement joins TRBV28 to TRBJ2-4; 12 bases line up with TRBD2. The J call is in doubt because the DNA end fits TRBJ2-7 better. Germline assignment: CDR1 MDHEN and CDR2 SYDVKM. The CDR3 loop spans 18 amino acids. CDR3 nucleotides: TGTGCCAGCAGTTCCCCCGGGACTAGCGGGCCCCTTTCCTACGAGCAGTACTTC. It codes for CASSSPGTSGPLSYEQYF.

Notes on this clonotype: Given a much more abundant clone one base away, this may be a read error. V gene TRBV2 combines with J gene TRBJ2-3; possibly TRBD2 for D (7 bases). Trimming removed 7 bases at V and 5 bases at J, with 13 bases between. Germline CDR1 is SNHLY and CDR2 is FYNNEI. The CDR3 totals 13 residues. The CDR3 DNA is TGTGCCAGCAATCGGGGGGACATAGATACGCAGTATTTT. It codes for CASNRGDIDTQYF.